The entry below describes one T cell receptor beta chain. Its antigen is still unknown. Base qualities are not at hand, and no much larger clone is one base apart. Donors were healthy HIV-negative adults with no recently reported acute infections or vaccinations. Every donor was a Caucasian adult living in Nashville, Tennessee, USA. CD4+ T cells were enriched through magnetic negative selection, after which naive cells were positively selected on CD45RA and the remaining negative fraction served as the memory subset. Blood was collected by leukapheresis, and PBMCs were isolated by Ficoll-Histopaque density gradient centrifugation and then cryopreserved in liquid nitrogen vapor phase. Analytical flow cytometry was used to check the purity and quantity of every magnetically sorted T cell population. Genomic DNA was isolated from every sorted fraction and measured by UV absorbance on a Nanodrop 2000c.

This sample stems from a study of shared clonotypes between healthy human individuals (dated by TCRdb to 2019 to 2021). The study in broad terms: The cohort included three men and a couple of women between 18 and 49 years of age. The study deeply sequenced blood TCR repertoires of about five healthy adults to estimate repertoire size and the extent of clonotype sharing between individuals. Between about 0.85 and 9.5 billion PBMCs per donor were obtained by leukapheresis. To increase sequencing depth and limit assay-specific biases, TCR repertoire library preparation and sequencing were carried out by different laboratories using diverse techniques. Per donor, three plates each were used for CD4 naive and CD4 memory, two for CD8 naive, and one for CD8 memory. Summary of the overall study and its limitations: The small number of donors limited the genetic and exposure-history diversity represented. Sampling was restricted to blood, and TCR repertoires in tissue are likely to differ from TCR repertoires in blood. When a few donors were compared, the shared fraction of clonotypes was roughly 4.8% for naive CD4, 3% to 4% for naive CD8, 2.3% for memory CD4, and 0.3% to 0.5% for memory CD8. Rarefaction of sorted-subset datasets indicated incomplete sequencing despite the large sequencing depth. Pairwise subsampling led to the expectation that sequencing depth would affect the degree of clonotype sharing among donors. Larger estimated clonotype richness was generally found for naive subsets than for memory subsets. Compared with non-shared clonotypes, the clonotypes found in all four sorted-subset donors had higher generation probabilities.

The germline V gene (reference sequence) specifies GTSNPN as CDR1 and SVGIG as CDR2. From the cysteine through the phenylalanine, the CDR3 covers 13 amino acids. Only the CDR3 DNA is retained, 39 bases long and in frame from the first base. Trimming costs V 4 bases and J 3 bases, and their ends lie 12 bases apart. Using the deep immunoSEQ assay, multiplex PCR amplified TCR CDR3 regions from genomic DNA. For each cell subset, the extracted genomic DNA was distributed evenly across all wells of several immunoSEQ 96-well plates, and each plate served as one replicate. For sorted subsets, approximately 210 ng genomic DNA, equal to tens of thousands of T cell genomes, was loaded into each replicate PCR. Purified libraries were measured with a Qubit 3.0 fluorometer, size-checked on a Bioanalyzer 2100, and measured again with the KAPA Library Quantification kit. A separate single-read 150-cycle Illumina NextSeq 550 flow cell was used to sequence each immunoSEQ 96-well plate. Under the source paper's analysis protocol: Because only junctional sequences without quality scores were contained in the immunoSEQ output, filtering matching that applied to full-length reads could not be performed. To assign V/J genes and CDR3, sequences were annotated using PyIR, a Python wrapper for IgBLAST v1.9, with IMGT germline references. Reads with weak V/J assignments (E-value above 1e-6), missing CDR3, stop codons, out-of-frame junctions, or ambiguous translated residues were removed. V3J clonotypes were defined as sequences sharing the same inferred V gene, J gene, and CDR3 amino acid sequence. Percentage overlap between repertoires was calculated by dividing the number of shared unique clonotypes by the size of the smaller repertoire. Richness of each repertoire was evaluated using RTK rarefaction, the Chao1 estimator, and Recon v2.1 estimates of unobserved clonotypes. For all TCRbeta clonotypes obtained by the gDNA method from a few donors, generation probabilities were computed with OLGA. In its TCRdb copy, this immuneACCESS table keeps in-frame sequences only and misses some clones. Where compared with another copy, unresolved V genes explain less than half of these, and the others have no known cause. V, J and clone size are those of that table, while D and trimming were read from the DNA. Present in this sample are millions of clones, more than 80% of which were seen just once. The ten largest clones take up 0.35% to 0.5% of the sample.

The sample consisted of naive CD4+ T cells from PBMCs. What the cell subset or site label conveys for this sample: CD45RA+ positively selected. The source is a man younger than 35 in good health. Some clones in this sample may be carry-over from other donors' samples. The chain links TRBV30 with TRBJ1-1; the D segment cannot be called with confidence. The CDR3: CAWNWRLDTEAFF. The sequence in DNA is TGTGCCTGGAACTGGAGGCTCGACACTGAAGCTTTCTTT.